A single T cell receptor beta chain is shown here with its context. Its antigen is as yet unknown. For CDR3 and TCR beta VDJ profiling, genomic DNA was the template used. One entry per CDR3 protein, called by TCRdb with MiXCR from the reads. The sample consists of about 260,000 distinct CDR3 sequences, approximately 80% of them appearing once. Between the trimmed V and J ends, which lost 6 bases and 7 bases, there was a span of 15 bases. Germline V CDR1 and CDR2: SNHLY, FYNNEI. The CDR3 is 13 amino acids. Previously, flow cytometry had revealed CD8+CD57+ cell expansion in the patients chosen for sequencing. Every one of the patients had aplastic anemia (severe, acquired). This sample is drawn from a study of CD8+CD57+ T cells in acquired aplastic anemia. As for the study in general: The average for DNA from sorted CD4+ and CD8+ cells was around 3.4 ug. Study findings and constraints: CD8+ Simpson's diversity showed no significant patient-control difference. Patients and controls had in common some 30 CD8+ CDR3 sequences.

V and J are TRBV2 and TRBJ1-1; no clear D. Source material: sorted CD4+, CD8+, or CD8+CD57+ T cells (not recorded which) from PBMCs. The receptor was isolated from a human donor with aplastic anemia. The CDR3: CASRSAGANEAFF. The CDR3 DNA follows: TGTGCCAGCAGGTCCGCTGGAGCGAATGAAGCTTTCTTT.